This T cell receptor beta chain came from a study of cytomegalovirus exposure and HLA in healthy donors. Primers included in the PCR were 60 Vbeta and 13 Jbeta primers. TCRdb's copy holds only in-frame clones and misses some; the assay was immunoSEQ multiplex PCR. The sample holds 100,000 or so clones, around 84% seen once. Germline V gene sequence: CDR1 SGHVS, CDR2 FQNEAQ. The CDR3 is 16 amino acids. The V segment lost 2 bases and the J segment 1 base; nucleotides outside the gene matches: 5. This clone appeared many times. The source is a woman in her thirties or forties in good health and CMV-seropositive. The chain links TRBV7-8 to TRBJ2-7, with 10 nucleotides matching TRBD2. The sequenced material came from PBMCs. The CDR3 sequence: CASSLWASGSSYEQYF. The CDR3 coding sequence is TGTGCCAGCAGCTTATGGGCTAGCGGGAGTTCCTACGAGCAGTACTTC.